The 22 T cell receptor beta chains given below trace back to one sample, sequenced in a study of cytomegalovirus exposure and HLA in healthy donors. TCRdb's table, derived via immunoSEQ multiplex PCR, lists solely in-frame clones and lacks some. The sample records around 190,000 clones, about 82% being singletons. Sequencing used PBMCs. The receptors come from a woman under 30 in good health and CMV-seronegative.

The chain uses TRBV9 and TRBJ2-7, with TRBD1 identical over 7 bases. The V segment lost 0 bases and the J segment 4 bases; nucleotides outside the gene matches: 7. Germline V gives CDR1 SGDLS, CDR2 YYNGEE. The CDR3 has 15 amino acids. CDR3 amino acids: CASSVAPTGVYEQYF. The DNA for the CDR3 is TGTGCCAGCAGCGTAGCCCCTACAGGGGTATACGAGCAGTACTTC.

The rearrangement joins TRBV6-5 to TRBJ2-7, with TRBD2 matching 7 bases. The CDR3 runs to 16 residues. CDR1 MNHEY and CDR2 SVGAGI come from the germline V gene. V was pared by 0 bases and J by 7 bases, with 12 bases of the junction left unmatched. The CDR3 DNA sequence: TGTGCCAGCAGTTACTCGCATCTAGCGGCTGTTGGAGAGCAGTACTTC. This sequence encodes CASSYSHLAAVGEQYF.

The chain has TRBV6-1 and TRBJ1-2; D is ambiguous. CDR1 is MNHNS, CDR2 SASEGT, per germline. V lost 2 bases to trimming and J lost 8 bases, with 18 bases between them. The CDR3 sequence is 15 residues long. CDR3 sequence (DNA): TGTGCCAGCAGTGAAAAACGTTCACGGGTTGGGGGCTACACCTTC. Its translation is CASSEKRSRVGGYTF.

This clone has just one count. The rearrangement links TRBV29-1 to TRBJ2-7, with D tentatively TRBD1 (5 bases). V was shortened by 4 bases and J by 0 bases, with 13 bases between the two germline ends. Germline CDR1 SQVTM, CDR2 ANQGSEA. This CDR3 is 14 amino acids long. The DNA of the CDR3 is TGCAGCGTTGTTGGTTTTCAGGGCTCCTACGAGCAGTACTTC. This sequence encodes CSVVGFQGSYEQYF.

The chain links TRBV6-1 to TRBJ2-1; 8 bases fit TRBD1. The CDR3 spans 15 residues. With 2 bases clipped from V and 0 bases from J, the junction kept 0 bases outside the gene matches. Germline V gives CDR1 MNHNS, CDR2 SASEGT. The CDR3 bases are TGTGCCAGCAGTGAACAGGGGGCCTCCTACAATGAGCAGTTCTTC. It yields the protein CASSEQGASYNEQFF.

This chain connects TRBV27 to TRBJ1-6; D remains unclear. This CDR3 region has 16 residues. V gave up 8 bases and J gave up 1 base, with 15 bases separating them. The germline gives CDR1 MNHEY, CDR2 SMNVEV (reference sequence). In DNA form, the CDR3 reads TGTGCCAGCGGTTACGGGGAACCATCCTATAATTCACCCCTCCACTTT. This encodes CASGYGEPSYNSPLHF.

This clone was found a few times. The rearrangement joins TRBV13 to TRBJ2-1, with D possibly matching TRBD2 (6 bases). Per the germline V gene, CDR1 is PRHDT and CDR2 is FYEKMQ (reference sequence). Trimming stripped 0 bases from V and 4 bases from J, with 7 bases between. The CDR3 extends over 14 amino acids. CDR3 in amino acids: CASSLGAGYNEQFF. Here the CDR3 DNA reads TGTGCCAGCAGCTTAGGCGCGGGATACAATGAGCAGTTCTTC.

The chain couples TRBV7-9 to TRBJ1-2; TRBD1 matches 7 bases. The CDR3 sequence is 15 residues long. Trimming removed 5 bases from V and 4 bases from J; junction bases left unmatched: 10. Germline V gene lookup returns CDR1 SEHNR and CDR2 FQNEAQ (reference sequence). This chain's CDR3 is CASSQGGSEIYGYTF. CDR3 sequence (DNA): TGTGCCAGCAGCCAGGGGGGCAGCGAGATCTATGGCTACACCTTC.

The rearrangement links TRBV6-1 to TRBJ2-5; possibly TRBD1 for D (5 bases). Trimming pared 0 bases from V and 5 bases from J, leaving 13 bases between. The CDR3 has 15 amino acids. Germline V lookup: CDR1 MNHNS, CDR2 SASEGT. The CDR3 sequence is CASSEALSRVETQYF. CDR3 nucleotide sequence: TGTGCCAGCAGTGAAGCGCTGAGCAGGGTTGAGACCCAGTACTTC.

The genes are TRBV6-1 and TRBJ1-2, with 9 bases fitting TRBD1. The germline V gene has CDR1 MNHNS and CDR2 SASEGT. Germline trimming cut 6 bases from V and 3 bases from J; bases unmatched to any gene: 8. This CDR3 region has 15 residues. This chain's CDR3 is CASSPNRGRDYGYTF. The CDR3, as DNA: TGTGCCAGCAGCCCCAACAGGGGGCGCGACTATGGCTACACCTTC.

The J gene is TRBJ2-1, the V gene TRBV4-2; a possible D gene is TRBD2 (5 bases). The CDR3 runs 13 residues. Per the germline V gene, CDR1 is LGHNA and CDR2 is YNFKEQ. V was trimmed by 4 bases and J by 10 bases, leaving 14 bases between them. The chain's CDR3 is CASSLALAGEQFF. DNA of the CDR3: TGTGCCAGCAGCCTAGCGCTAGCCGGCGAGCAGTTCTTC.

This chain uses TRBV4-2 with TRBJ1-5; D remains ambiguous. This CDR3 spans 15 amino acids. The germline V gene has CDR1 LGHNA and CDR2 YNFKEQ. The V gene lost 7 bases and the J gene lost 0 bases, with 13 bases spanning the gap. CDR3 sequence: CASTRQLYSNQPQHF. For the CDR3, the DNA is TGTGCCAGCACCCGTCAACTTTATAGCAATCAGCCCCAGCATTTT.

The V and J genes are TRBV6-6 and TRBJ1-4; tentatively, D is TRBD1 (5 bases). Germline V gene data show CDR1 as MNHNY and CDR2 as SVGAGI (reference sequence). CDR3 length equals 14 residues. V was pared by 6 bases and J by 4 bases, with 12 bases between. CDR3 in amino acids: CASSRDSNNEKLFF. The CDR3 DNA reads as TGTGCCAGCAGCAGAGACAGCAATAATGAAAAACTGTTTTTT.

The rearrangement links TRBV11-1 to TRBJ1-1; D is ambiguous. V lost 1 base to trimming and J lost 6 bases, with 12 bases between them. Germline values: CDR1 SGHAT, CDR2 FQDESV (reference sequence). This CDR3 has 14 residues. The CDR3 DNA reads as TGTGCCAGCAGCTTAGTTCCCAGGTTTGCTGAAGCTTTCTTT. Translated: CASSLVPRFAEAFF.

The chain combines TRBV5-1 with TRBJ2-1, with 8 bases lining up with TRBD2. Germline CDR1 SGHRS, CDR2 YFSETQ. The CDR3 is 17 amino acids. After removal of 5 bases from V and 7 bases from J, the junction contained 17 bases not matched to a gene. The CDR3 loop is CASSRAEVAGITNEQFF. The CDR3 DNA sequence: TGCGCCAGCAGTAGGGCGGAGGTAGCGGGAATAACGAATGAGCAGTTCTTC.

The V and J genes are TRBV15 and TRBJ1-5; D possibly corresponds to TRBD1 (6 bases). This CDR3 is 15 amino acids long. The ends were cut back, 6 bases at V and 4 bases at J, with 16 bases in the middle. Germline CDR1 is LNHNV and CDR2 is YYDKDF (reference sequence). The CDR3 spells CATSLNRVRNQPQHF. The CDR3 DNA sequence: TGTGCCACCAGTCTGAACAGGGTCCGGAATCAGCCCCAGCATTTT.

The gene calls are TRBV5-1 and TRBJ2-2; D is uncertain. The V end lost 0 bases, the J end lost 1 base, and 4 bases lay between the germline ends. This CDR3 comprises 14 residues. The germline V gene has CDR1 SGHRS and CDR2 YFSETQ. In DNA, the CDR3 is TGCGCCAGCAGCTTGGCAGGGAACACCGGGGAGCTGTTTTTT. This gives the protein CASSLAGNTGELFF.

V usage is TRBV30 and J usage is TRBJ1-2; 8 bases are shared with TRBD1. J gave up 8 bases and V 4 bases, and 6 bases lay outside the gene matches. CDR1 and CDR2 from the germline V gene are GTSNPN and SVGIG (reference sequence). This CDR3 spans 12 amino acids. This CDR3 is CAWTGGAGGYTF. The CDR3 DNA reads as TGTGCCTGGACAGGGGGCGCGGGGGGCTACACCTTC.

The chain recombines TRBV7-2 with TRBJ2-3, with TRBD2 identical over 8 bases. CDR1 and CDR2 (germline): SGHTA, FQGNSA. Germline trimming cut 0 bases from V and 3 bases from J; bases unmatched to any gene: 2. This CDR3 spans 15 amino acids. The CDR3 protein is CASSLAGLVTDTQYF. The CDR3 bases are TGTGCCAGCAGCTTAGCGGGACTAGTTACAGATACGCAGTATTTT.

The chain joins TRBV27 to TRBJ2-1, with 7 bases matching TRBD2. V was pared by 7 bases and J by 8 bases, with 8 bases of the junction left unmatched. The CDR3 runs 13 residues. The germline gives CDR1 MNHEY, CDR2 SMNVEV (reference sequence). CDR3 loop: CASKRDYRDEQFF. The CDR3 region has the DNA TGTGCCAGCAAAAGGGACTATCGGGATGAGCAGTTCTTC.

This sequence joins TRBV9 and TRBJ1-6; D gene uncertain. Per germline, CDR1 SGDLS and CDR2 YYNGEE. V was clipped by 6 bases and J by 5 bases, with 18 bases between them. CDR3 length: 16 residues. This chain's CDR3 is CASTKSPHPNNSPLHF. The CDR3 DNA reads as TGTGCCAGCACCAAAAGCCCCCACCCTAATAATTCACCCCTCCACTTT.

The rearrangement joins TRBV7-9 to TRBJ2-3, with D possibly TRBD1 on 5 matching bases. The CDR3 is 14 amino acids. Trimming took 5 bases from V and 4 from J, leaving 13 bases between them. Germline V gene sequence: CDR1 SEHNR, CDR2 FQNEAQ (reference sequence). The DNA of the CDR3 is TGTGCCAGCAGCCTAACACGACAGTCAGATACGCAGTATTTT. Protein product: CASSLTRQSDTQYF.